The clone carrying this T cell receptor (beta chain) occurred many times. The source of the sample is a study of T cells in Graves' hyperthyroidism and ophthalmopathy. There were TCR beta CDR3 regions amplified from RNA transcripts. The HTBI primer set was used in a first-round RT-PCR of the TCR CDR3. Using its own MiXCR run on the multiplex PCR reads, TCRdb lists one record per CDR3 protein. The sample carries about 400,000 distinct CDR3 sequences, 15% recorded once. A lack of ophthalmopathy progression within 18 months defined stable Graves' hyperthyroidism. Input material: blood. This TCR derives from a woman aged 30 to 39 with Graves' hyperthyroidism.

CDR3 DNA sequence: TGTGCCAGCAGTTTCGGACTAGCGCAGAGGGATGAGCAGTTCTTC. It is translated as CASSFGLAQRDEQFF. V and J are TRBV2 and TRBJ2-1; 9 nucleotides align to TRBD2. CDR3 length: 15 amino acids. V was clipped by 5 bases and J by 8 bases; unmatched bases: 10. In germline, CDR1 is SNHLY, CDR2 FYNNEI.